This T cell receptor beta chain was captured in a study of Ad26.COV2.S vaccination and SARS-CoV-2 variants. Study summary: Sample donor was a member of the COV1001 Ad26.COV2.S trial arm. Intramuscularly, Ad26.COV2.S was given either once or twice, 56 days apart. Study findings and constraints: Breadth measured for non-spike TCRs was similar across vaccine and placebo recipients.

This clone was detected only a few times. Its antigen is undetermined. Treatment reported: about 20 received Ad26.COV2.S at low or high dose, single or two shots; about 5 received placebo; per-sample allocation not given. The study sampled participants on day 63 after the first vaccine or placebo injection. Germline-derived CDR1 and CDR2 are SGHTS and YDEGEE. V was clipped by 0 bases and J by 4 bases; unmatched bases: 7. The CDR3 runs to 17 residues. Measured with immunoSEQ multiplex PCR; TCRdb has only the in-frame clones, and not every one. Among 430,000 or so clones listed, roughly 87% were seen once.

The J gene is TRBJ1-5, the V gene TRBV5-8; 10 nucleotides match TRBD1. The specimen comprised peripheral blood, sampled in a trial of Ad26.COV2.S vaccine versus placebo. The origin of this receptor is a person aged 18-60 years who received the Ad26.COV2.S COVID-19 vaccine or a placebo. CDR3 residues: CASSLVWDRGLNQPQHF. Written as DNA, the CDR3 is TGTGCCAGCAGCTTGGTTTGGGACAGGGGTTTGAATCAGCCCCAGCATTTT.